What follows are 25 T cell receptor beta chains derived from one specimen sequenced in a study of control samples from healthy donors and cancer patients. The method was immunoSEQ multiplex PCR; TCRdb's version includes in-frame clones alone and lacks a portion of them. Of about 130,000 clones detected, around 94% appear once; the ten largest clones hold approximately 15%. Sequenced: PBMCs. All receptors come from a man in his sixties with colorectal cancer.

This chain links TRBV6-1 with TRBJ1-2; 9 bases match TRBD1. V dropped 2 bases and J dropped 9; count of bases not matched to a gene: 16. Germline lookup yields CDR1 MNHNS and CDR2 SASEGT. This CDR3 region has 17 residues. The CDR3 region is CASSEITGGSGFLSYTF. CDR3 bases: TGTGCCAGCAGTGAAATAACAGGGGGCTCTGGATTCTTAAGCTACACCTTC.

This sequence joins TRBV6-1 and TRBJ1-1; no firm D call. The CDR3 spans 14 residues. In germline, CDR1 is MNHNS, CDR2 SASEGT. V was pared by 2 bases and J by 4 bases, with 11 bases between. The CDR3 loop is CASSERFVSTEAFF. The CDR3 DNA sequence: TGTGCCAGCAGTGAACGTTTCGTGAGCACTGAAGCTTTCTTT.

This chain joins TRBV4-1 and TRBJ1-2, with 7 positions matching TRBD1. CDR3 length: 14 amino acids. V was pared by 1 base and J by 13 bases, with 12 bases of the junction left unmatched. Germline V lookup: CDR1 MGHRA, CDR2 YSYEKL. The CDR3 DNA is TGCGCCAGCAGCCAAGGCAACAGGGGCGGGTGGGGCACCTTC. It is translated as CASSQGNRGGWGTF.

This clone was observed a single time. CDR3 residues: CASSAYSANTEAFF. The CDR3 DNA is TGTGCCAGCAGCGCCTACTCAGCTAACACTGAAGCTTTCTTT. The rearrangement uses TRBV9 and TRBJ1-1, with D unresolved. CDR3 size: 14 residues. Germline V gene lookup returns CDR1 SGDLS and CDR2 YYNGEE. V gave up 3 bases and J gave up 2 bases, with 11 bases separating them.

The CDR3 sequence is CASSTPPRWDRGNQPQHF. Written as DNA, the CDR3 is TGTGCCAGCAGCACCCCCCCCCGGTGGGACAGGGGCAATCAGCCCCAGCATTTT. The genes are TRBV21-1 and TRBJ1-5; TRBD1 was called by the table and not checked on the DNA. TRBV21-1 has pseudogene status. The CDR3 totals 18 residues.

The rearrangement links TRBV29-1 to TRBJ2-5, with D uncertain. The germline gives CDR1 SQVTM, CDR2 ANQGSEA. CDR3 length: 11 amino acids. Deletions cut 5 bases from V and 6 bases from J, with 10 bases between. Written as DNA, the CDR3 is TGCAGCGTTATAGTGTCAAAGACCCAGTACTTC. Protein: CSVIVSKTQYF. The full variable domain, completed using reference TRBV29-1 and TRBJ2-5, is SAVISQKPSRDICQRGTSLTIQCQVDSQVTMMFWYRQQPGQSLTLIATANQGSEATYESGFVIDKFPISRPNLTFSTLTVSNMSPEDSSIYLCSVIVSKTQYFGPGTRLLVL.

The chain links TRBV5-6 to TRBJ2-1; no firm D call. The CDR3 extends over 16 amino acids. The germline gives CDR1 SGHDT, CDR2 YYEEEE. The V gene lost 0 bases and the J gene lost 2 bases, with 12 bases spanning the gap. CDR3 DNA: TGTGCCAGCAGCTTGGGGAGACTTCCCCCCTACAATGAGCAGTTCTTC. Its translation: CASSLGRLPPYNEQFF.

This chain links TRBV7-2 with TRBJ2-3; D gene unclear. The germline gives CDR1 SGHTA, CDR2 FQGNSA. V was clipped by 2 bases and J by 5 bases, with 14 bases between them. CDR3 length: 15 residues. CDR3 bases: TGTGCCAGCAGCTTACGTACGGCCCGGCAAGATACGCAGTATTTT. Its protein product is CASSLRTARQDTQYF.

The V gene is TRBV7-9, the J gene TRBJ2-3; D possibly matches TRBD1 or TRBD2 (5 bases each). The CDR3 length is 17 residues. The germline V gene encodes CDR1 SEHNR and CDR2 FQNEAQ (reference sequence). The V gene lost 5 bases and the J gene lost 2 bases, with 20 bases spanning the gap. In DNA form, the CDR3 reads TGTGCCAGCAGCGGGGGTCGTAAGGGGCGATACACAGATACGCAGTATTTT. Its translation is CASSGGRKGRYTDTQYF.

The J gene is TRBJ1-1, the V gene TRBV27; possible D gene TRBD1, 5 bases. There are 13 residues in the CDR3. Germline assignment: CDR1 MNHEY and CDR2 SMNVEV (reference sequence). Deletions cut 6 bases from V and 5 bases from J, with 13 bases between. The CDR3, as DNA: TGTGCCAGCAGCTTAAGCGGGGGGACTGAAGCTTTCTTT. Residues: CASSLSGGTEAFF.

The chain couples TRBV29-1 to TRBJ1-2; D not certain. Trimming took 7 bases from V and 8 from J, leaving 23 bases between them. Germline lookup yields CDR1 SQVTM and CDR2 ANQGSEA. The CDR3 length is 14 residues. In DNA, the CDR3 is TGCAGCGCCCTTCCAAACCTTAACAGAGCCGGCTACACCTTC. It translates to CSALPNLNRAGYTF.

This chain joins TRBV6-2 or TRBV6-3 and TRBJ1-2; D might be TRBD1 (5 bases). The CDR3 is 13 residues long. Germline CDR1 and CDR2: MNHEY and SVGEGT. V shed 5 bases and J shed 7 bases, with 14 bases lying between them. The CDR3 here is CASSPTENIGYTF. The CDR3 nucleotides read TGTGCCAGCAGTCCGACAGAGAATATTGGCTACACCTTC.

The CDR3 loop reads CASSLMGDANYGYTF. CDR3 nucleotides: TGTGCCAGCAGCTTAATGGGGGACGCTAACTATGGCTACACCTTC. The V and J genes are TRBV11-2 and TRBJ1-2; a weak D match, TRBD1 (5 bases). V was trimmed by 2 bases and J by 0 bases, leaving 10 bases between them. The CDR3 length is 15 residues. Germline assignment: CDR1 SGHAT and CDR2 FQNNGV.

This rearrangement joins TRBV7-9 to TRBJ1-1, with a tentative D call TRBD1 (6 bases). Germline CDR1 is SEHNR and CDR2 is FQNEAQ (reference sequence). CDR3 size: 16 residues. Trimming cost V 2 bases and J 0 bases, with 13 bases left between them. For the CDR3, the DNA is TGTGCCAGCAGCTTACAGGGGCTGACGATGAACACTGAAGCTTTCTTT. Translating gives CASSLQGLTMNTEAFF.

CDR3 coding DNA: TGTGCCAGCAGTGAATCGTATGGGGGACCACGCACAGATACGCAGTATTTT. This sequence encodes CASSESYGGPRTDTQYF. The chain carries TRBV2 and TRBJ2-3; D is possibly TRBD1 or TRBD2 (5 bases each). CDR1 and CDR2 (germline): SNHLY, FYNNEI. The CDR3 spans 17 residues. Trimming removed 2 bases from V and 1 base from J, with 16 bases in between.

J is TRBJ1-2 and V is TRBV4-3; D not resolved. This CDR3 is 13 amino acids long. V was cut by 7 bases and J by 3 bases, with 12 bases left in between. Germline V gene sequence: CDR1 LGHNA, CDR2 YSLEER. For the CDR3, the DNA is TGCGCCAGCAAAGGAGGGCGGGACTATGGCTACACCTTC. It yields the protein CASKGGRDYGYTF.

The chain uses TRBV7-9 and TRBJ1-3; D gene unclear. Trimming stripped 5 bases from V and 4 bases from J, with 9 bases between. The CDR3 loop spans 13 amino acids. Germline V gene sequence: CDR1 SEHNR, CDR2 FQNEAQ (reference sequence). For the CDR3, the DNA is TGTGCCAGCAGCACCGGCGGGGGAAACACCATATATTTT. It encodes CASSTGGGNTIYF.

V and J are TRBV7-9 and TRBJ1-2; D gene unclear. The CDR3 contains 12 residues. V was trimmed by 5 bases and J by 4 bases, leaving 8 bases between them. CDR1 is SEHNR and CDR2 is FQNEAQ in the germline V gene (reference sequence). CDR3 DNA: TGTGCCAGCAGCCAGGCAAGCTATGGCTACACCTTC. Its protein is CASSQASYGYTF. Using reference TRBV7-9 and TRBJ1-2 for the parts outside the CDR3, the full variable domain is DTGVSQNPRHKITKRGQNVTFRCDPISEHNRLYWYRQTLGQGPEFLTYFQNEAQLEKSRLLSDRFSAERPKGSFSTLEIQRTEQGDSAMYLCASSQASYGYTFGSGTRLTVV.

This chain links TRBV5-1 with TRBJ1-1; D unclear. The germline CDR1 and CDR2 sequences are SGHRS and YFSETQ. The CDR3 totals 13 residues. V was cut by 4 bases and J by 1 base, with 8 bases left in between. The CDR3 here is CASSPGPNTEAFF. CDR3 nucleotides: TGCGCCAGCAGCCCCGGCCCGAACACTGAAGCTTTCTTT.

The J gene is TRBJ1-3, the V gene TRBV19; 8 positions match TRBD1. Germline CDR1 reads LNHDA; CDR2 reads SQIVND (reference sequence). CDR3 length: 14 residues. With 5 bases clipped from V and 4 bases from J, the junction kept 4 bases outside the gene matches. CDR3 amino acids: CASSSPGGGNTIYF. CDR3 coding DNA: TGTGCCAGTAGTTCTCCAGGGGGCGGAAACACCATATATTTT.

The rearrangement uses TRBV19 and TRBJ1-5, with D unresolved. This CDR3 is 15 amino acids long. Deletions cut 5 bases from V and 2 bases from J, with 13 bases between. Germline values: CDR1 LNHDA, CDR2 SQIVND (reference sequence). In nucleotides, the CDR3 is TGTGCCAGTAGTCGGGCAGGCGGCCGCAATCAGCCCCAGCATTTT. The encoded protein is CASSRAGGRNQPQHF.

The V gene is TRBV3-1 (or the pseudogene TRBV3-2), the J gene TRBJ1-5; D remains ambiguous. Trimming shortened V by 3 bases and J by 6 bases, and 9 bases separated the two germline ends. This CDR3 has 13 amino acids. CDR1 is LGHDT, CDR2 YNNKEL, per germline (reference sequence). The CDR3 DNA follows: TGTGCCAGCAGCCAGGCCTTCGCTCAGCCCCAGCATTTT. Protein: CASSQAFAQPQHF.

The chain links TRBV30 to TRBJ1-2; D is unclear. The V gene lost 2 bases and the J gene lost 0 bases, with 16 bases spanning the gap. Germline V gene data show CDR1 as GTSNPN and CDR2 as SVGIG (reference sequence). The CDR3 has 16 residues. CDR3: CAWSHTGIPSNYGYTF. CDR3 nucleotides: TGTGCCTGGAGTCACACCGGGATCCCCTCTAACTATGGCTACACCTTC. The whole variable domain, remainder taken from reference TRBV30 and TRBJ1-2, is SQTIHQWPATLVQPVGSPLSLECTVEGTSNPNLYWYRQAAGRGLQLLFYSVGIGQISSEVPQNLSASRPQDRQFILSSKKLLLSDSGFYLCAWSHTGIPSNYGYTFGSGTRLTVV.

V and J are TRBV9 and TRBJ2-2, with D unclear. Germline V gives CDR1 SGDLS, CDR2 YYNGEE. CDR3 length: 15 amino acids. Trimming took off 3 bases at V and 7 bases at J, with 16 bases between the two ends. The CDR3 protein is CASSGIYKVDGELFF. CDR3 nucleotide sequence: TGTGCCAGCAGCGGAATTTATAAGGTGGACGGGGAGCTGTTTTTT. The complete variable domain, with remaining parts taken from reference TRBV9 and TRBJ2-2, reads DSGVTQTPKHLITATGQRVTLRCSPRSGDLSVYWYQQSLDQGLQFLIQYYNGEERAKGNILERFSAQQFPDLHSELNLSSLELGDSALYFCASSGIYKVDGELFFGEGSRLTVL.

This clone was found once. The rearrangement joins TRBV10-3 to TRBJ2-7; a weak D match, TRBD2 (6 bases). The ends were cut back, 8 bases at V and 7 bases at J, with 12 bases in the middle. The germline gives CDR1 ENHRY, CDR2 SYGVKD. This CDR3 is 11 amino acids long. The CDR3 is CAIGEVQEQYF. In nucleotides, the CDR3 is TGTGCCATCGGGGAGGTGCAAGAGCAGTACTTC.